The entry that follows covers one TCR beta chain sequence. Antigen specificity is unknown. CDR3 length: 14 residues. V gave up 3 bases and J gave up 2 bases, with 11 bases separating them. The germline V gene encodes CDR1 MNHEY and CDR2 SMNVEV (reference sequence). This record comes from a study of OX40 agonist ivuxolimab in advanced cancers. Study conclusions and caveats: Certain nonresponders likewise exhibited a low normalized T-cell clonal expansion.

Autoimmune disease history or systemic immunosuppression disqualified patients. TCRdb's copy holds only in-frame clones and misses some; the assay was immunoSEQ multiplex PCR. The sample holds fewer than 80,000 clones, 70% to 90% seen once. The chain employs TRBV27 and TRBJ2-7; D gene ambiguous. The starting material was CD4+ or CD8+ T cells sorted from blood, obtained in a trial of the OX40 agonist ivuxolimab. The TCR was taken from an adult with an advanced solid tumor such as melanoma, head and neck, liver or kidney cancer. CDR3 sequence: CASSFGPPTYEQYF. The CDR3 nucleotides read TGTGCCAGCAGTTTCGGGCCTCCCACCTACGAGCAGTACTTC.